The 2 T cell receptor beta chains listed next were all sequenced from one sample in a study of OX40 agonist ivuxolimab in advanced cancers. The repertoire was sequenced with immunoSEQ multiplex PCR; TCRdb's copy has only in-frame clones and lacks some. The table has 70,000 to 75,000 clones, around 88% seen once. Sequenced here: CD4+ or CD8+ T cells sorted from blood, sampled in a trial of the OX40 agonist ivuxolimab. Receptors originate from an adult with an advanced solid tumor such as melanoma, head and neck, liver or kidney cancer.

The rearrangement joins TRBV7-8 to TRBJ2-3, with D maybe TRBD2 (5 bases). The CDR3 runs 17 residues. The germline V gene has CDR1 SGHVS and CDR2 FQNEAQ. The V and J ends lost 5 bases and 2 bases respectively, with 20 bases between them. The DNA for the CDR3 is TGTGCCAGCAGCCCTTTACCCGGAGGAGGTCCCACAGATACGCAGTATTTT. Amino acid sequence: CASSPLPGGGPTDTQYF.

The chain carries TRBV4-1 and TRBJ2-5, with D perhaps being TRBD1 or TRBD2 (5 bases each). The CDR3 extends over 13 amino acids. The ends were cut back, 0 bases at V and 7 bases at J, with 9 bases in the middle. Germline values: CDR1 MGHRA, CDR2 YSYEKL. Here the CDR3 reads CASSQDVGATQYF. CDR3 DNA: TGCGCCAGCAGCCAAGATGTCGGGGCGACCCAGTACTTC.